The 24 T cell receptor beta chains presented below share a single source sample, sequenced in a study of CD8 T cells in ankylosing spondylitis. TCRdb reprocessed the 5' RACE reads via MiXCR and lists one record per CDR3 protein. Among 150,000 or so distinct CDR3 sequences, under 14% were seen once, and the ten largest hold almost 30%. Sequenced sample: blood, either unsorted or a sorted T cell fraction (not recorded which). All receptors come from a male donor with ankylosing spondylitis or in good health (not recorded which).

This clonotype was seen many times. The V call is TRBV5-1, the J call TRBJ2-6, with D maybe TRBD1 (6 bases). V lost 4 bases to trimming and J lost 0 bases, with 8 bases between them. The CDR3 is 15 amino acids. Looked up from germline, CDR1 is SGHRS and CDR2 is YFSETQ. The CDR3 here is CASSPDSSGANVLTF. The CDR3 coding sequence is TGCGCCAGCAGCCCGGACAGCTCTGGGGCCAACGTCCTGACTTTC.

The chain recombines TRBV24-1 with TRBJ2-3; D could derive from TRBD1 or TRBD2 (5 bases each). The V end was cut by 5 bases, the J end by 12 bases, with 17 bases between. The CDR3 runs 13 residues. In germline, CDR1 is KGHDR, CDR2 SFDVKD. The CDR3 sequence: CATSATIGASQYF. CDR3 nucleotides: TGTGCCACCAGTGCCACCATCGGGGCCTCTCAGTATTTT.

The chain joins TRBV10-3 to TRBJ2-1; possible D gene TRBD2, 7 bases. Germline loops: CDR1 ENHRY, CDR2 SYGVKD. Trimming left V 8 bases short and J 5 bases short, with 16 bases between. There are 14 residues in the CDR3. DNA for the CDR3: TGTGCCATCCGGGGGCTAGCGGAGCACAATGAGCAGTTCTTC. Amino acids: CAIRGLAEHNEQFF.

This clonotype was counted only a few times. J is TRBJ1-3 and V is TRBV6-1; D unresolved. The CDR3 has 14 residues. Germline CDR1 is MNHNS and CDR2 is SASEGT. Trimming left V 8 bases short and J 4 bases short, with 15 bases between. CDR3 region: CASRTWGGGNTIYF. CDR3 nucleotides: TGTGCCAGCCGGACGTGGGGTGGAGGAAACACCATATATTTT.

This clonotype was detected ten times or more. The genes are TRBV12-3 or TRBV12-4 and TRBJ2-2; possible D gene TRBD2, 6 bases. V lost 3 bases to trimming and J lost 4 bases, with 12 bases between them. This CDR3 comprises 15 residues. The CDR3 sequence is CASSFSLGGTGELFF. The CDR3 bases are TGTGCCAGCAGTTTCTCCCTGGGGGGCACCGGGGAGCTGTTTTTT.

This clonotype was seen at least ten times. The V call is TRBV20-1, the J call TRBJ2-1; 16 nucleotides match TRBD2. Germline-derived CDR1 and CDR2 are DFQATT and SNEGSKA (reference sequence). The CDR3 runs 16 residues. V trimming: 3 bases; J trimming: 3 bases; junction bases outside the gene matches: 2. The CDR3 spells CSARGLAGGGYNEQFF. For the CDR3, the DNA is TGCAGTGCTAGGGGACTAGCGGGAGGGGGCTACAATGAGCAGTTCTTC.

This clonotype was picked up a small number of times. The genes are TRBV6-1 and TRBJ2-2; D uncertain. CDR3 size: 13 residues. Trimming shortened V by 2 bases and J by 4 bases, and 5 bases separated the two germline ends. CDR1 is MNHNS and CDR2 is SASEGT in the germline V gene. CDR3 protein: CASSEQPTGELFF. The CDR3 nucleotides are TGTGCCAGCAGTGAACAGCCCACCGGGGAGCTGTTTTTT.

This sequence joins TRBV14 and TRBJ1-1; D possibly corresponds to TRBD1 (6 bases). Per the germline V gene, CDR1 is SGHDN and CDR2 is FVKESK. Trimming took off 3 bases at V and 2 bases at J, with 13 bases between the two ends. The CDR3 is made up of 15 amino acids. The chain's CDR3 is CASSHRRTENTEAFF. Here the CDR3 DNA reads TGTGCCAGCAGCCATCGCCGGACAGAAAACACTGAAGCTTTCTTT. Drawing the rest from reference TRBV14 and TRBJ1-1, the complete variable domain is EAGVTQFPSHSVIEKGQTVTLRCDPISGHDNLYWYRRVMGKEIKFLLHFVKESKQDESGMPNNRFLAERTGGTYSTLKVQPAELEDSGVYFCASSHRRTENTEAFFGQGTRLTVV.

Many counts were recorded for this clonotype. The V and J genes are TRBV3-1 and TRBJ2-2; TRBD1 matches at 8 bases. From germline, CDR1 is LGHDT and CDR2 YNNKEL (reference sequence). J was trimmed by 0 bases and V by 2 bases; bases with no gene match: 2. The CDR3 sequence is 16 residues long. CDR3 nucleotides: TGTGCCAGCAGCCAAAAACAGGGGGCGAACACCGGGGAGCTGTTTTTT. Protein sequence: CASSQKQGANTGELFF.

This clonotype was seen many times. V usage is TRBV12-3 or TRBV12-4 and J usage is TRBJ1-1, with D perhaps TRBD1 (6 bases). There are 12 residues in the CDR3. Trimming removed 6 bases from V and 11 bases from J, with 16 bases in between. CDR3: CASRVNRELAFF. Here the CDR3 DNA reads TGTGCCAGCAGGGTTAACAGGGAATTGGCTTTCTTT.

In this sample, this clonotype turned up many times. V and J are TRBV5-5 and TRBJ2-2; 7 nucleotides agree with TRBD1. The V gene's germline CDR1 is SGHKS and CDR2 YYEKEE (reference sequence). V was pared by 2 bases and J by 7 bases, with 8 bases of the junction left unmatched. The CDR3 runs to 15 residues. CDR3 region: CASSFTDRAHGELFF. The DNA for the CDR3 is TGTGCCAGCAGCTTTACCGACAGGGCTCACGGGGAGCTGTTTTTT.

This clonotype was detected many times. The chain links TRBV12-3 or TRBV12-4 to TRBJ1-5, with TRBD1 identical over 7 bases. CDR3 length: 13 residues. The ends lost 6 bases at V and 4 bases at J; junction bases unmatched: 3. The CDR3 DNA sequence: TGTGCCAGCAGAGTACAGGGGAATCAGCCCCAGCATTTT. This sequence encodes CASRVQGNQPQHF.

This chain links TRBV7-9 with TRBJ2-1; 8 bases line up with TRBD2. The junction had 6 bases not matched to a gene; V was cut back by 4 bases and J by 4 bases. CDR1 SEHNR and CDR2 FQNEAQ come from the germline V gene (reference sequence). The CDR3 is 15 residues long. The DNA for the CDR3 is TGTGCCAGCAGCTCAACCGGGACTAGATACAATGAGCAGTTCTTC. Translation gives CASSSTGTRYNEQFF.

This clonotype was observed at least ten times. The V and J genes are TRBV12-3 or TRBV12-4 and TRBJ2-1; TRBD1 matches at 9 bases. V gave up 5 bases and J gave up 9 bases; unmatched junction bases: 8. There are 14 residues in the CDR3. CDR3 nucleotide sequence: TGTGCCAGCAGTACGACAGGGGGTGAGGGTGAGCAGTTCTTC. It encodes CASSTTGGEGEQFF.

Concerning this clonotype: This may arise from a read error, as a much more abundant clone is one base away. This rearrangement joins TRBV20-1 to TRBJ2-7; weak D call: TRBD2 (6 bases). There are 14 residues in the CDR3. CDR1 is DFQATT and CDR2 is SNEGSKA in the germline V gene (reference sequence). Trimming took off 6 bases at V and 5 bases at J, with 20 bases between the two ends. Written as DNA, the CDR3 is TGCAGTGCAAGCAAAGGACTAACCATCCACGAGCAGTACTTC. Protein: CSASKGLTIHEQYF.

This clonotype was observed many times. The rearrangement joins TRBV5-1 to TRBJ1-4; TRBD1 agrees at 7 bases. The trim removed 5 bases at V and 2 bases at J, leaving 6 bases unmatched. Germline lookup yields CDR1 SGHRS and CDR2 YFSETQ. The CDR3 totals 15 residues. DNA for the CDR3: TGCGCCAGCAGTCAGGGGGGAATGACTAATGAAAAACTGTTTTTT. This gives the protein CASSQGGMTNEKLFF.

In its sample, this clonotype was seen many times. The chain uses TRBV5-1 and TRBJ2-7; the D gene is possibly TRBD1 (5 bases). The length of the CDR3 is 14 residues. With 1 base removed from V and 0 bases from J, the gap between germline ends came to 8 bases. Germline-derived CDR1 and CDR2 are SGHRS and YFSETQ. The CDR3 here is CASSLRQSSYEQYF. The CDR3 DNA reads as TGCGCCAGCAGCTTGAGACAGAGCTCCTACGAGCAGTACTTC.

Details on this clonotype: A much larger clone differs by one base, so this may be a read error. The rearrangement joins TRBV10-2 to TRBJ2-1; D unclear. The CDR3 is 14 amino acids. Germline CDR1 and CDR2: WSHSY and SAAADI. CDR3 nucleotide sequence: TGCGCCAGCAGTGAGTCCGGACCCTACACTGAGCAGTTCTTC. It yields the protein CASSESGPYTEQFF.

This clonotype was seen repeatedly, ten times or more. V usage is TRBV12-3 or TRBV12-4 and J usage is TRBJ2-5; D ambiguous. This CDR3 has 13 residues. V lost 6 bases and J 5 bases, leaving 13 bases between the germline ends. The CDR3 reads CASSYRVRETQYF. For the CDR3, the DNA is TGTGCCAGCAGCTACCGCGTTCGGGAGACCCAGTACTTC.

The chain combines TRBV3-1 with TRBJ2-1; 10 nucleotides match TRBD2. Per the germline V gene, CDR1 is LGHDT and CDR2 is YNNKEL (reference sequence). The CDR3 is made up of 17 amino acids. Trimming cost V 4 bases and J 3 bases; bases outside gene matches: 9. In DNA form, the CDR3 reads TGTGCCAGCAGCCTATCAGGGGGACTAGCGAGCTACAATGAGCAGTTCTTC. Residues: CASSLSGGLASYNEQFF.

V usage is TRBV7-9 and J usage is TRBJ1-1; no clear D. Trimming took off 1 base at V and 4 bases at J, with 10 bases between the two ends. This CDR3 comprises 14 residues. Germline CDR1 reads SEHNR; CDR2 reads FQNEAQ (reference sequence). The CDR3 here is CASSLGAGSTEAFF. The CDR3 DNA reads TGTGCCAGCAGCTTAGGAGCGGGGAGCACTGAAGCTTTCTTT.

This clonotype has a count of ten or more. The rearrangement uses TRBV6-5 and TRBJ2-3; D gene unclear. CDR1 is MNHEY, CDR2 SVGAGI, per germline. The CDR3 covers 16 residues. V was cut by 0 bases and J by 2 bases, with 12 bases left in between. CDR3 sequence (DNA): TGTGCCAGCAGTTACTCATCGATTACCGCCACAGATACGCAGTATTTT. It codes for CASSYSSITATDTQYF.

This clonotype was seen at least ten times. The CDR3 protein is CASTLTGMNTEAFF. CDR3 coding DNA: TGTGCCAGCACCCTAACAGGGATGAACACTGAAGCTTTCTTT. The gene calls are TRBV12-3 or TRBV12-4 and TRBJ1-1, with TRBD1 as a possible D gene (6 bases). V shed 7 bases and J shed 0 bases, with 12 bases lying between them. The CDR3 covers 14 residues.

A remark on this clonotype: A read error may produce the germline difference seen at one junction end. The genes are TRBV7-9 and TRBJ2-7, with 12 bases identical to TRBD1. Germline CDR1 reads SEHNR; CDR2 reads FQNEAQ (reference sequence). The CDR3 is 17 residues long. The CDR3 bases are TGTGCCAGCAGCCCCACTAGCGGGACAGGGGGCTCCAACGAGCAGTACTTC. It is translated as CASSPTSGTGGSNEQYF.